This section outlines one T cell receptor (beta chain) sequence together with its context. The antigen remains unidentified. This entry comes from a study of response to subunit inactivated influenza vaccine. Study findings and constraints: Few new T cells, the authors suggested, are recruited by each seasonal influenza vaccination.

CDR1 is LNHNV, CDR2 YYDKDF, per germline (reference sequence). The CDR3 is made up of 15 amino acids. V shed 0 bases, J shed 3 bases, and the junction held 5 bases outside the gene matches. TCRdb re-called the RT-PCR reads through MiXCR, storing one row per CDR3 protein. The sample has about 500,000 distinct CDR3 sequences, 16% seen once; the top ten hold 2.5% to 3.5%. This material consisted of CD4+ T cells sorted from PBMCs, taken approximately 25 months after vaccination. The V call is TRBV15, the J call TRBJ2-7; 7 nucleotides agree with TRBD1. The source of this sequence is a man aged 50 to 69 who received an inactivated influenza vaccine. The CDR3 spells CATSRDYRGFYEQYF. CDR3 DNA sequence: TGTGCCACCAGCAGAGATTACAGGGGATTCTACGAGCAGTACTTC.